This T cell receptor beta chain was recorded in a study of T cell responses to AZD1222 COVID-19 vaccine. Overall study results and limits: Repertoire sampling happened only post peak T cell response. Only a handful of AZD1222 recipients, more than five in all, had baseline seropositivity. Regions 160-218 and 743-854 dominated among vaccine-associated CD4 TCRs spanning spike.

This clone counts as medium-sized. Its antigen is currently unknown. The CDR3 length is 16 residues. CDR1 is SGHTA and CDR2 is FQGNSA in the germline V gene. V was pared by 5 bases and J by 8 bases, with 24 bases between. Generated by immunoSEQ multiplex PCR, the TCRdb table keeps only in-frame clones and is missing some. Of 65,000 to 75,000 clones listed, 75% to 85% are singletons. V usage is TRBV7-2 and J usage is TRBJ1-2; perhaps TRBD1 as D (6 bases). The source is an adult in good health. The material sequenced was peripheral blood, taken on day 0 of AZD1222 vaccination. For the CDR3, the DNA is TGTGCCAGCAGCCAGGGCCGGGACACCAGCCCGGTCGGCTACACCTTC. As protein: CASSQGRDTSPVGYTF.